This T cell receptor beta chain was identified in a study of T cells in Graves' hyperthyroidism and ophthalmopathy. Diagnoses were established using clinical symptoms, serum thyroxine and TRAb, thyroid ultrasound and orbital computed tomography. There were TCR beta CDR3 regions amplified from RNA transcripts. In the first-round RT-PCR of the TCR CDR3, the HTBI primer set was used. TCRdb reprocessed the multiplex PCR reads via MiXCR and lists one record per CDR3 protein. The data contain some 770,000 distinct CDR3 sequences, about 15% of them singletons. V shed 1 base and J shed 3 bases, with 10 bases lying between them. Germline CDR1 and CDR2: SGHTA and FQGNSA. This CDR3 has 16 amino acids.

This clonotype originated in a man between 18 and 35 years old with Graves' hyperthyroidism. The source material was blood. The rearrangement links TRBV7-2 to TRBJ1-6; D not certain. As DNA, the CDR3 is TGTGCCAGCAGCTTAGTGTCCAGAATCTATAATTCACCCCTCCACTTT. It yields the protein CASSLVSRIYNSPLHF.